Below are 20 T cell receptor beta chains sequenced from a single sample in a study of T cells in Graves' hyperthyroidism and ophthalmopathy (dated by TCRdb to between 2017 and 2020). The library was obtained by multiplex PCR. The sequencer listed for this sample is Illumina HiSeq 2000. Amplification of TCR beta CDR3 regions was carried out from RNA transcripts. The first round of RT-PCR for the TCR CDR3 was performed with the HTBI primer set and the Qiagen OneStep RT-PCR kit. Through fastp at Q25 and MiXCR, TCRdb rebuilt clones from the public reads, retaining in-frame beta chains. A single entry per CDR3 protein holds the most common genes and DNA from its merged rows. Across this sample there are a few hundred thousand distinct CDR3 sequences, with 46% seen only once. The ten largest make up approximately 44% of the sample. Sequencing input: peripheral blood or thyroid tissue (not recorded which). The receptor source for this set is an adult woman with Graves' disease, either hyperthyroidism or ophthalmopathy (not recorded which).

The chain combines TRBV29-1 with TRBJ1-2, with 7 bases aligning to TRBD1. Germline assignment: CDR1 SQVTM and CDR2 ANQGSEA. CDR3 length: 13 residues. V was pared by 7 bases and J by 6 bases, with 11 bases of the junction left unmatched. Here the CDR3 DNA reads TGCAGCGCCAAAACATCCGGGACAGATGGCTACACCTTC. It codes for CSAKTSGTDGYTF.

This clonotype appeared a few times. J is TRBJ2-7 and V is TRBV2, with a possible D match to TRBD1 (6 bases). The V and J ends lost 4 bases and 3 bases respectively, with 13 bases between them. The CDR3 contains 14 residues. From germline, CDR1 is SNHLY and CDR2 FYNNEI. The CDR3 sequence: CASSAVQGLYEQYF. DNA of the CDR3: TGTGCCAGCAGTGCGGTACAGGGCCTCTACGAGCAGTACTTC.

This clonotype was observed at least ten times. V is TRBV6-1 and J is TRBJ2-5; D might be TRBD1 or TRBD2, each matching 5 bases. This CDR3 is 15 amino acids long. Trimming pared 7 bases from V and 1 base from J, leaving 16 bases between. Germline lookup yields CDR1 MNHNS and CDR2 SASEGT. Written as DNA, the CDR3 is TGTGCCAGCATCCGGAGAGGGGCTATCCAAGAGACCCAGTACTTC. This translates into CASIRRGAIQETQYF.

The CDR3, as DNA: TGTGCCAGCAGTTTAGGAAGGCAGTACTTC. Protein sequence: CASSLGRQYF. This chain connects TRBV6-5 to TRBJ2-7; D is ambiguous. The CDR3 has 10 residues. V lost 4 bases and J 9 bases, leaving 7 bases between the germline ends. CDR1 is MNHEY, CDR2 SVGAGI, per germline.

This clonotype was counted many times. V gene TRBV11-2 combines with J gene TRBJ2-7; D unclear. This CDR3 has 14 residues. V lost 5 bases and J lost 3, with 14 bases in between. Germline lookup yields CDR1 SGHAT and CDR2 FQNNGV. CDR3 amino acids: CASSIGVSLYEQYF. For the CDR3, the DNA is TGTGCCAGCAGCATAGGCGTAAGCCTCTACGAGCAGTACTTC.

This sequence joins TRBV6-1 and TRBJ1-6; 7 positions agree with TRBD1. The CDR3 runs to 15 residues. Germline V lookup: CDR1 MNHNS, CDR2 SASEGT. The junction had 8 bases not matched to a gene; V was cut back by 4 bases and J by 8 bases. The CDR3 sequence: CASSGGTVRHSPLHF. CDR3 bases: TGTGCCAGCAGTGGGGGGACAGTTCGGCATTCACCCCTCCACTTT.

This clonotype was counted between two and nine times. This may arise from a read error, as a much more abundant clone is one base away. This CDR3 is missing its conserved last phenylalanine or tryptophan, likely due to a read error. J is TRBJ1-1 and V is TRBV11-2; D remains unclear. This CDR3 has 11 residues. Germline V gives CDR1 SGHAT, CDR2 FQNNGV. Trimming removed 1 base at V and 11 bases at J, with 8 bases between. The CDR3 protein is CASSLGVYAFL. The DNA of the CDR3 is TGTGCCAGCAGCTTAGGTGTTTATGCTTTCCTT.

This clonotype has just a few counts. The chain combines TRBV4-3 with TRBJ1-1, with a tentative D call TRBD1 (5 bases). Trimming pared 0 bases from V and 7 bases from J, leaving 9 bases between. Looked up from germline, CDR1 is LGHNA and CDR2 is YSLEER. The CDR3 is made up of 13 amino acids. CDR3 DNA: TGCGCCAGCAGCCAAGACCCGGGGGTTGAAGCTTTCTTT. Protein product: CASSQDPGVEAFF.

This clonotype was counted many times. The gene calls are TRBV20-1 and TRBJ2-5; no reliable D call. Germline V gene lookup returns CDR1 DFQATT and CDR2 SNEGSKA (reference sequence). The V end lost 2 bases, the J end lost 5 bases, and 3 bases lay between the germline ends. The CDR3 contains 10 residues. CDR3 protein: CSARRETQYF. The CDR3 DNA is TGCAGTGCTAGACGGGAGACCCAGTACTTC.

This chain connects TRBV29-1 to TRBJ1-4, with 9 bases aligning to TRBD1. Germline V CDR1 and CDR2: SQVTM, ANQGSEA. The CDR3 has 15 residues. V gave up 6 bases and J gave up 2 bases; unmatched junction bases: 7. The CDR3, as DNA: TGCAGCGTGGGGACAGGGATATCGACTAATGAAAAACTGTTTTTT. The encoded protein is CSVGTGISTNEKLFF.

The CDR3 DNA follows: TGCAGTGCTTATACCCGGGACACTTCCCTAGCTTTCTTT. Its protein product is CSAYTRDTSLAFF. This chain connects TRBV20-1 to TRBJ1-1; D may be TRBD1 (6 bases). Per germline, CDR1 DFQATT and CDR2 SNEGSKA (reference sequence). Trimming took 5 bases from V and 10 from J, leaving 20 bases between them. The CDR3 runs 13 residues.

A word on this clonotype: The junction differs from germline at one of its ends, possibly a read error. The chain carries TRBV2 and TRBJ2-6; D is perhaps TRBD1 (5 bases). The CDR3 has 14 amino acids. CDR1 SNHLY and CDR2 FYNNEI come from the germline V gene. CDR3 region: CASHDGSGANVLTF. CDR3 bases: TGTGCCAGCCACGACGGCTCTGGGGCCAACGTCCTGACTTTT.

The rearrangement links TRBV13 to TRBJ1-1; a possible D gene is TRBD1 (6 bases). Trimming took 5 bases from V and 3 from J, leaving 16 bases between them. Germline V CDR1 and CDR2: PRHDT, FYEKMQ (reference sequence). CDR3 length equals 15 residues. In nucleotides, the CDR3 is TGTGCCAGCAGCACCCGAGCGGGGGGCTACACTGAAGCTTTCTTT. Translation: CASSTRAGGYTEAFF.

This chain links TRBV29-1 with TRBJ2-7, with D hard to call. CDR3 length equals 11 residues. CDR1 is SQVTM, CDR2 ANQGSEA, per germline. V was shortened by 4 bases and J by 5 bases, with 9 bases between the two germline ends. DNA of the CDR3: TGCAGCGTTGTTGTGGTGAACGAGCAGTACTTC. Its protein is CSVVVVNEQYF.

The rearrangement joins TRBV29-1 to TRBJ2-7; D gene unclear. The ends were cut back, 1 base at V and 10 bases at J, with 14 bases in the middle. This CDR3 has 12 amino acids. The germline gives CDR1 SQVTM, CDR2 ANQGSEA. CDR3 nucleotide sequence: TGCAGCGTTGAAGGGGGAACCCTTTCTCAGTACTTC. This sequence encodes CSVEGGTLSQYF.

This clonotype showed up just a few times. J is TRBJ1-5 and V is TRBV4-1, with 7 bases fitting TRBD1. This CDR3 has 16 residues. Germline loops: CDR1 MGHRA, CDR2 YSYEKL. J lost 0 bases, V lost 4 bases, and 6 bases had no gene match. CDR3: CASSPQGSYSNQPQHF. CDR3 coding DNA: TGCGCCAGCAGCCCACAGGGGTCCTATAGCAATCAGCCCCAGCATTTT.

In this sample, this clonotype turned up a few times. This chain links TRBV2 with TRBJ2-7, with 9 bases matching TRBD1. CDR1 and CDR2 from the germline V gene are SNHLY and FYNNEI. CDR3 length equals 14 residues. V dropped 4 bases and J dropped 4; count of bases not matched to a gene: 5. CDR3 coding DNA: TGTGCCAGCAGTGTCGACAGGGGGAAATACGAGCAGTACTTC. It encodes CASSVDRGKYEQYF.

This clonotype was found once. The rearrangement joins TRBV11-2 to TRBJ2-7; no clear D. Looked up from germline, CDR1 is SGHAT and CDR2 is FQNNGV. This CDR3 is 13 amino acids long. V was clipped by 3 bases and J by 4 bases, with 10 bases between them. The CDR3 here is CASSFLQEYEQYF. CDR3 DNA sequence: TGTGCCAGCAGCTTTTTGCAGGAATACGAGCAGTACTTC.

The V and J genes are TRBV5-1 and TRBJ1-6; no reliable D call. Trimming pared 4 bases from V and 10 bases from J, leaving 12 bases between. The germline gives CDR1 SGHRS, CDR2 YFSETQ. The CDR3 has 13 residues. CDR3 protein: CASSLTEESPLHF. DNA for the CDR3: TGCGCCAGCAGCCTTACCGAGGAATCACCCCTCCACTTT.

This rearrangement joins TRBV7-8 to TRBJ1-2; 9 bases fit TRBD1. CDR3 size: 18 residues. The V segment lost 4 bases and the J segment 0 bases; nucleotides outside the gene matches: 12. Germline CDR1 and CDR2: SGHVS and FQNEAQ. The CDR3 sequence: CASSWGTGIIVANYGYTF. CDR3 coding DNA: TGTGCCAGCAGCTGGGGGACAGGGATAATAGTAGCTAACTATGGCTACACCTTC.